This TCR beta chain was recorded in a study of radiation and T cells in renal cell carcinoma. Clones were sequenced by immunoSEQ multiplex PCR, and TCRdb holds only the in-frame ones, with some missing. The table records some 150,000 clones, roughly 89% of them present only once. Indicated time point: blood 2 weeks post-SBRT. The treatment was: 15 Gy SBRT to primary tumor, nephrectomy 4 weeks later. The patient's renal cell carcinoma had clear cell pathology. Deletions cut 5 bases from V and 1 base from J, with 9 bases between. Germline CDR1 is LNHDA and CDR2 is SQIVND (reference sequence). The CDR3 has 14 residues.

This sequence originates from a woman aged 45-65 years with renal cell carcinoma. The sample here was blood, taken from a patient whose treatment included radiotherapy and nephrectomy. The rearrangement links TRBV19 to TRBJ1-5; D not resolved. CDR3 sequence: CASSPDLSNQPQHF. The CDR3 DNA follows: TGTGCCAGTAGTCCGGATTTAAGCAATCAGCCCCAGCATTTT.